This T cell receptor beta chain was obtained from a study of OX40 agonist ivuxolimab in advanced cancers. Overall study: Dose-escalation cases comprised hepatocellular carcinoma, melanoma, renal cell or head and neck cancer.

Some clones are missing from TCRdb's copy, which holds only in-frame ones; the method was immunoSEQ multiplex PCR. The profile shows tens of thousands of clones, roughly 93% of them singletons. The germline gives CDR1 SGHRS, CDR2 YFSETQ. The CDR3 sequence is 14 residues long. V lost 9 bases and J lost 2; bases outside the gene matches: 11. The chain carries TRBV5-1 and TRBJ2-7; 7 bases line up with TRBD2. The clonotype comes from an adult with an advanced solid tumor such as melanoma, head and neck, liver or kidney cancer. Sequenced material: CD4+ or CD8+ T cells sorted from blood, taken in a trial of the OX40 agonist ivuxolimab. The CDR3 reads CATAAGGGPYEQYF. CDR3 DNA: TGCGCCACCGCGGCCGGGGGAGGGCCCTACGAGCAGTACTTC. The whole variable domain, remainder taken from reference TRBV5-1 and TRBJ2-7, is KAGVTQTPRYLIKTRGQQVTLSCSPISGHRSVSWYQQTPGQGLQFLFEYFSETQRNKGNFPGRFSGRQFSNSRSEMNVSTLELGDSALYLCATAAGGGPYEQYFGPGTRLTVT.